Listed below are T cell receptor beta chains from one sample, sequenced in a study of shared clonotypes between healthy human individuals. Assay used: immunoSEQ multiplex PCR; TCRdb lists only in-frame clones, some missing. This sample has approximately 1.5 million clones, with around 98.5% found just once. Sequenced sample: naive CD4+ T cells sorted from blood. The receptor set was obtained from a man between 25 and 39 years old in good health. Each CDR3 is given without its conserved first and last residue. The D gene is left open where the match is weak. The listing skips clone size in some rows; elsewhere it reads once, few, many or a size class.

>TRBD1|TRBV19|NA|TRBJ2-1
ASTRRTGNEQF
>NA|TRBV7-7|NA|TRBJ2-7
ASSLDSGGRQV
>TRBD2|TRBV5-1|NA|TRBJ2-7
ASSLVAGGEQY
>TRBD2|TRBV7-6|once|TRBJ2-4
ASSGLAGGRNIQY
>NA|TRBV7-9|once|TRBJ1-4
ASSPGQRTNEKLF
>NA|TRBV28|NA|TRBJ2-7
ASRTGTQVYEQY
>TRBD1|TRBV29-1|NA|TRBJ2-7
SVGRTGSEFDEQY
>TRBD2|TRBV7-6|NA|TRBJ2-5
ASSLGASGRSETQY
>TRBD2|TRBV5-6|NA|TRBJ2-3
ASSLAGGSTDTQY
>NA|TRBV19|NA|TRBJ2-7
ASSTPGLSYEQY
>NA|TRBV11-1|NA|TRBJ2-7
ASSQDGSDYAQY
>TRBD2|TRBV14|NA|TRBJ2-1
ASSQGLAGWGEQF
>TRBD1|TRBV10-3|NA|TRBJ1-1
AIRGLSRGRGPNTEAF
>NA|TRBV11-2|NA|TRBJ1-5
ASRLGGAHNQPQH
>NA|TRBV21-1|NA|TRBJ2-3
ASNETDTQY
>NA|TRBV7-2|NA|TRBJ2-7
ASSLAWGRIDEQY
>NA|TRBV5-6|NA|TRBJ1-1
ASSPGDGDEAF